The rows below give T cell receptor beta chains drawn from one sample of a study of blood T cell repertoires in COVID-19. Produced via immunoSEQ multiplex PCR; TCRdb's table is partial and in-frame only. The table lists approximately 76,000 clones, around 91% of them singletons, with approximately 8% in the top ten. Sequencing was done on a sample of peripheral blood. These receptors were taken from a human donor in a cohort sampled during active COVID-19. Each CDR3 is given with its conserved first and last residue. Each record gives: CDR3 protein, CDR3 DNA, V gene, clone size, D gene, J gene. D genes are given only for firm matches. Size values are once, few and many counts, or a class for expanded clones, and some rows have none.

CDR3: CASSRVVGTEAFF
DNA: TGTGCCAGCAGCAGGGTAGTAGGAACTGAAGCTTTCTTT
V: TRBV6-5
size: -
D: -
J: TRBJ1-1

CDR3: CASRPGQNYGYTF
DNA: TGTGCCAGCAGGCCGGGACAGAACTATGGCTACACCTTC
V: TRBV27
size: few
D: TRBD1
J: TRBJ1-2

CDR3: CASSFSHLTGSSYEQYF
DNA: TGTGCCAGCAGTTTCTCCCACCTGACAGGGAGCTCCTACGAGCAGTACTTC
V: TRBV6-2/TRBV6-3
size: -
D: TRBD1
J: TRBJ2-7

CDR3: CASSWTGIDEQYF
DNA: TGTGCCAGCAGTTGGACAGGGATCGACGAGCAGTACTTC
V: TRBV11-2
size: -
D: TRBD1
J: TRBJ2-7

CDR3: CASSYSREAPYYEQYF
DNA: TGCGCCAGCAGCTACTCCCGGGAGGCCCCCTACTACGAGCAGTACTTC
V: TRBV4-1
size: -
D: TRBD2
J: TRBJ2-7

CDR3: CASSLRGIEQYF
DNA: TGTGCCAGCAGTTTGCGGGGGATCGAGCAGTACTTC
V: TRBV27
size: -
D: TRBD2
J: TRBJ2-7

CDR3: CASSVSGQTNSPLHF
DNA: TGCGCCAGCAGCGTATCGGGACAGACAAATTCACCCCTCCACTTT
V: TRBV5-1
size: few
D: TRBD1
J: TRBJ1-6

CDR3: CASSPGWTGEYEQYF
DNA: TGCGCCAGCAGCCCCGGCTGGACAGGGGAGTACGAGCAGTACTTC
V: TRBV4-3
size: -
D: TRBD1
J: TRBJ2-7

CDR3: CASSQGQGQGYTF
DNA: TGCGCCAGCAGCCAGGGGCAGGGTCAAGGCTACACCTTC
V: TRBV4-3
size: once
D: -
J: TRBJ1-2

CDR3: CASSPGRGEYEQYF
DNA: TGTGCCAGCAGCCCGGGCCGGGGGGAATACGAGCAGTACTTC
V: TRBV7-8
size: -
D: TRBD2
J: TRBJ2-7

CDR3: CSAGPDIGYTF
DNA: TGCAGCGCTGGGCCCGACATCGGCTACACCTTC
V: TRBV29-1
size: -
D: -
J: TRBJ1-2

CDR3: CASSTQGTLNEKLFF
DNA: TGTGCCAGCAGCACCCAGGGTACTTTGAATGAAAAACTGTTTTTT
V: TRBV7-8
size: -
D: -
J: TRBJ1-4

CDR3: CAITGTGNNEQFF
DNA: TGTGCCATTACCGGGACAGGAAACAATGAGCAGTTCTTC
V: TRBV12-3/TRBV12-4
size: -
D: TRBD1
J: TRBJ2-1

CDR3: CSDNRGNGYTF
DNA: TGCAGCGATAACAGGGGGAATGGCTACACCTTC
V: TRBV29-1
size: -
D: TRBD1
J: TRBJ1-2

CDR3: CASSLGSSVNEKLFF
DNA: TGTGCCAGCAGCTTGGGTTCCAGCGTTAATGAAAAACTGTTTTTT
V: TRBV5-4
size: -
D: -
J: TRBJ1-4

CDR3: CASGRGQGNLKGF
DNA: TGTGCTAGTGGCCGGGGACAGGGGAATCTGAAGGGTTTT
V: TRBV12-5
size: -
D: TRBD1
J: TRBJ1-4

CDR3: CASSQESTSVTYEQYF
DNA: TGTGCCAGCAGCCAAGAATCGACTAGTGTGACCTACGAGCAGTACTTC
V: TRBV3-1/TRBV3-2
size: -
D: -
J: TRBJ2-7

CDR3: CASSLTGAGNSPLHF
DNA: TGTGCCAGCAGCTTAACAGGGGCAGGTAATTCACCCCTCCACTTT
V: TRBV11-2
size: -
D: TRBD1
J: TRBJ1-6

CDR3: CASSLGTGRAEAFF
DNA: TGTGCCAGCAGCTTAGGAACAGGGCGGGCTGAAGCTTTCTTT
V: TRBV13
size: once
D: -
J: TRBJ1-1

CDR3: CASSNSPLGEEETSLGGETQYF
DNA: TGTGCCAGCAGCAATAGTCCCCTGGGGGAAGAGGAAACTAGCCTGGGTGGGGAGACCCAGTACTTC
V: TRBV21-1
size: once
D: -
J: TRBJ2-5

CDR3: CASSLVGRANYGYTF
DNA: TGTGCCAGCAGTTTAGTGGGCAGAGCTAACTATGGCTACACCTTC
V: TRBV27
size: -
D: -
J: TRBJ1-2

CDR3: CASSSLRSGGKGANYGYTF
DNA: TGTGCCAGCAGCTCCCTAAGGTCAGGGGGCAAGGGAGCTAACTATGGCTACACCTTC
V: TRBV11-2
size: -
D: TRBD1
J: TRBJ1-2

CDR3: CAIGPGQTNYGYTF
DNA: TGTGCCATCGGACCGGGACAGACAAACTATGGCTACACCTTC
V: TRBV6-5
size: -
D: TRBD1
J: TRBJ1-2

CDR3: CASSQEGGFNEKLFF
DNA: TGCGCCAGCAGCCAAGAAGGGGGCTTTAATGAAAAACTGTTTTTT
V: TRBV4-1
size: -
D: TRBD1
J: TRBJ1-4